This T cell receptor (beta chain) was observed in a study of metastatic and nonmetastatic thyroid tumors. Unmatched junction bases numbered 2, after V lost 2 bases and J lost 8 bases. The CDR3 sequence is 13 residues long. In germline, CDR1 is LGHNA, CDR2 YSLEER. TCRdb re-called clones from the PCR reads using MiXCR. The data show roughly 7,300 clones, 30% to 35% seen once. No treatment of any kind had been given to any patient before thyroid surgery. This TCR derives from a female donor with papillary thyroid cancer or a benign thyroid nodule (not recorded which). Some clones in this sample may be carry-over from other donors' samples. The gene calls are TRBV4-3 and TRBJ2-1; the match to TRBD1 covers 8 bases. The sample comprised tumor tissue. CDR3 DNA: TGCGCCAGCAGCCAAAGCAGGGGGCATGAGCAGTTCTTC. Translating it yields CASSQSRGHEQFF.